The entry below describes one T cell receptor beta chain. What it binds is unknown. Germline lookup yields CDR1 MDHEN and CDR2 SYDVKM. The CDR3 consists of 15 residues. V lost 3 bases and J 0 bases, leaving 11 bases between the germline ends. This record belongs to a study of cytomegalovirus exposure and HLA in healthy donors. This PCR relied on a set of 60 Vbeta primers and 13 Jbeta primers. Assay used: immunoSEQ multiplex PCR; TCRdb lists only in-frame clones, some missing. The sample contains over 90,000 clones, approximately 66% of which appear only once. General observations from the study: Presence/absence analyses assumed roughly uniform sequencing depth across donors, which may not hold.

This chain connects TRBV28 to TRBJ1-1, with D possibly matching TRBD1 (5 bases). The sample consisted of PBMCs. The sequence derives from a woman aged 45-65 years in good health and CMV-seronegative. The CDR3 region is CASSFSGGVNTEAFF. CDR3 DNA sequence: TGTGCCAGCAGTTTCTCCGGGGGGGTGAACACTGAAGCTTTCTTT.